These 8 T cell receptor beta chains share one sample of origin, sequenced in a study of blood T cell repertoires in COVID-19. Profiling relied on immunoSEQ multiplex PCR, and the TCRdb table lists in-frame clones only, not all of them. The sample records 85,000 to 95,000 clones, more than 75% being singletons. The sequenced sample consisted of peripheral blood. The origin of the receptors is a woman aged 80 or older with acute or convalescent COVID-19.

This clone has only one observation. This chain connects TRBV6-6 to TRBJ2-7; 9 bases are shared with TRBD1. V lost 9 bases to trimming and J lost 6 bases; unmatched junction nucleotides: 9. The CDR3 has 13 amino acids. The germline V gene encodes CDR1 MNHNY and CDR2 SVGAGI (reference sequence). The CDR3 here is CASTRTGESEQYF. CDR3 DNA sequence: TGTGCCAGTACCAGGACAGGGGAGAGCGAGCAGTACTTC.

The CDR3 protein is CASSFRDRGLAGSTGELFF. For the CDR3, the DNA is TGTGCCAGCAGCTTCCGGGACAGGGGACTAGCGGGATCGACCGGGGAGCTGTTTTTT. The chain combines TRBV9 with TRBJ2-2; 13 bases are shared with TRBD2. V gave up 4 bases and J gave up 5 bases; unmatched junction bases: 14. This CDR3 spans 19 amino acids. Germline CDR1 SGDLS, CDR2 YYNGEE.

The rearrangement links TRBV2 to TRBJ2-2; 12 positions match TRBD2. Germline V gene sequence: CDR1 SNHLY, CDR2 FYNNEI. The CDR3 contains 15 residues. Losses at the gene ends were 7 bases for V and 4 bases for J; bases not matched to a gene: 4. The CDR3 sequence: CASIGLAGSTGELFF. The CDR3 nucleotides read TGTGCCAGCATCGGACTAGCGGGGAGCACCGGGGAGCTGTTTTTT. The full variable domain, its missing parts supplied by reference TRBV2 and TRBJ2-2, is EPEVTQTPSHQVTQMGQEVILRCVPISNHLYFYWYRQILGQKVEFLVSFYNNEISEKSEIFDDQFSVERPDGSNFTLKIRSTKLEDSAMYFCASIGLAGSTGELFFGEGSRLTVL.

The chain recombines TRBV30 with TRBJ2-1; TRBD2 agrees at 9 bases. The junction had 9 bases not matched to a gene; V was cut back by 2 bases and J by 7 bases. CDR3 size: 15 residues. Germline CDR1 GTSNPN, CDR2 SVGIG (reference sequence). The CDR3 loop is CAWSRGSGSSNEQFF. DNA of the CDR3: TGTGCCTGGAGTAGGGGTAGCGGGAGTTCGAATGAGCAGTTCTTC.

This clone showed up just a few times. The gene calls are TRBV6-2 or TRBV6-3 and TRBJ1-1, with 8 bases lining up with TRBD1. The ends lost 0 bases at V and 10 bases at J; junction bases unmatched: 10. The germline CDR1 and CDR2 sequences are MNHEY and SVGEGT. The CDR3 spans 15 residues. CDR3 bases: TGTGCCAGCAGTTACTCCGGACAGGGCTCTTTTGGAGCTTTCTTT. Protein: CASSYSGQGSFGAFF.

The CDR3 here is CASSFDTNTEAFF. CDR3 DNA sequence: TGTGCCAGCAGCTTCGACACGAACACTGAAGCTTTCTTT. The chain carries TRBV7-8 and TRBJ1-1; D is unclear. Trimming took off 3 bases at V and 1 base at J, with 6 bases between the two ends. The CDR3 loop spans 13 amino acids. The germline CDR1 and CDR2 sequences are SGHVS and FQNEAQ.

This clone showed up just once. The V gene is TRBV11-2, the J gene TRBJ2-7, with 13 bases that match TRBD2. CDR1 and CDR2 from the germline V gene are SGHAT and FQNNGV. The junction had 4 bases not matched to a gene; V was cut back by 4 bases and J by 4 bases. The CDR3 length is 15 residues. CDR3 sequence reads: CASSSRTSGSYEQYF. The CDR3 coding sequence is TGTGCCAGCAGCTCCAGGACTAGCGGGAGTTACGAGCAGTACTTC.

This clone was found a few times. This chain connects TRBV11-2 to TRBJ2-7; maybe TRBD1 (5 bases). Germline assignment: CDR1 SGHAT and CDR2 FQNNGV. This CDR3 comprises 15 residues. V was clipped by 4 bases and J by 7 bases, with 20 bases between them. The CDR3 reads CASSSPTVTPREQYF. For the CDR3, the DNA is TGTGCCAGCAGCTCACCGACAGTTACCCCTCGGGAGCAGTACTTC.